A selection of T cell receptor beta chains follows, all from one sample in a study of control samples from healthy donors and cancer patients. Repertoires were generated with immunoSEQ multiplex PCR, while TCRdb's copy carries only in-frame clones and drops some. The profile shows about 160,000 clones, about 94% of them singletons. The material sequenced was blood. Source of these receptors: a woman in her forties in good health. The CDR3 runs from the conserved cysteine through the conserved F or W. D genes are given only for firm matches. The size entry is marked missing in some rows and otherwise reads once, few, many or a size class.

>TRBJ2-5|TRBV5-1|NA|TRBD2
CASSSGTSGRARWETQYF
TGCGCCAGCAGCTCGGGGACTAGCGGGAGGGCCAGGTGGGAGACCCAGTACTTC
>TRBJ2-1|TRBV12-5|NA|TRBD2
CASGLVLASPTSYNEQFF
TGTGCTAGTGGTTTGGTACTAGCGAGCCCGACCTCCTACAATGAGCAGTTCTTC
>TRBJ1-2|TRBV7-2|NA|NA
CASSPDGTAYYGYTF
TGTGCCAGCAGCCCCGACGGGACCGCATACTATGGCTACACCTTC
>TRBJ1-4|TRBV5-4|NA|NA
CASSPEGLGNEKLFF
TGTGCCAGCAGCCCGGAGGGACTGGGTAATGAAAAACTGTTTTTT
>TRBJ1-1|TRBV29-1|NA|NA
CSAGTGNTEAFF
TGCAGCGCGGGGACGGGAAACACTGAAGCTTTCTTT
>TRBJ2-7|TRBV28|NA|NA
CASKLTSRYEQYF
TGTGCCAGCAAATTGACTAGTCGCTACGAGCAGTACTTC
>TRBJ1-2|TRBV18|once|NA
CASSPAGSSGYTF
TGTGCCAGCTCACCAGCGGGGTCGAGTGGCTACACCTTC
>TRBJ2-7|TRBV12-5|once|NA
CASGWDSYEQYF
TGTGCTAGTGGTTGGGACTCCTACGAGCAGTACTTC
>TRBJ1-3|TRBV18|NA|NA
CASSPRAGQSGNTIYF
TGTGCCAGCTCACCACGGGCGGGTCAGTCTGGAAACACCATATATTTT
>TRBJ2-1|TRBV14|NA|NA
CASSQVAGSLFEQFF
TGTGCCAGCAGCCAAGTTGCTGGCAGTTTATTCGAGCAGTTCTTC
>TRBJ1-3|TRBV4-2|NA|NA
CASSQALGERGRGGNTIYF
TGTGCCAGCAGCCAAGCCTTAGGAGAGAGGGGTAGAGGTGGAAACACCATATATTTT
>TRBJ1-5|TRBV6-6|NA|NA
CASSYGLNQPQHF
TGTGCCAGCAGTTACGGACTCAATCAGCCCCAGCATTTT
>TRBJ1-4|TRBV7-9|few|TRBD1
CASSSFTGERKLFF
TGTGCCAGCAGCTCGTTTACAGGGGAGAGAAAACTGTTTTTT
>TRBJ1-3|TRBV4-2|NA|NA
CASSQDLGNTIYF
TGTGCCAGCAGCCAAGATTTGGGGAACACCATATATTTT
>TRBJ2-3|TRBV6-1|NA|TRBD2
CASSDALGSGGRTDTQYF
TGTGCCAGCAGTGACGCCCTAGGGAGCGGGGGGCGCACAGATACGCAGTATTTT
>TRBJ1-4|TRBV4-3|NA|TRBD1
CASSQRRQGREKLFF
TGCGCCAGCAGCCAGAGACGACAGGGTCGCGAAAAACTGTTTTTT
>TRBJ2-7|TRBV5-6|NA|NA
CASSLEHPTFGQYF
TGTGCCAGCAGCTTGGAACACCCTACTTTCGGGCAGTACTTC
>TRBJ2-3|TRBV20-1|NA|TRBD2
CSASSGGAGDTQYF
TGCAGTGCTAGTAGCGGGGGGGCGGGCGATACGCAGTATTTT
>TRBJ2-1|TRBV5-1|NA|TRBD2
CASSLTSGRVGEQFF
TGCGCCAGCAGCCTAACTAGCGGGAGAGTCGGTGAGCAGTTCTTC
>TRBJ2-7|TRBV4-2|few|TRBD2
CASSQGGLAGISYEQYF
TGTGCCAGCAGCCAAGGTGGACTAGCGGGAATATCCTACGAGCAGTACTTC
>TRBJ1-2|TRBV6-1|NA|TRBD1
CASSEADRAQRYGYTF
TGTGCCAGCAGTGAAGCTGACAGGGCTCAGCGCTATGGCTACACCTTC
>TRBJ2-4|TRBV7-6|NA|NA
CASSLLGGQAKNIQYF
TGTGCCAGCAGCTTACTGGGGGGTCAAGCCAAAAACATTCAGTACTTC
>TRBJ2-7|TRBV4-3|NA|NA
CASSQGLGTYEQYF
TGCGCCAGCAGCCAAGGACTCGGAACCTACGAGCAGTACTTC
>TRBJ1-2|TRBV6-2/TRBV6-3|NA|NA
CASSALSVANYGYTF
TGTGCCAGCAGCGCCCTCTCTGTAGCTAACTATGGCTACACCTTC
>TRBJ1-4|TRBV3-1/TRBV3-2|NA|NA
CASSQGNRAEKLFF
TGTGCCAGCAGCCAAGGGAACAGGGCTGAAAAACTGTTTTTT
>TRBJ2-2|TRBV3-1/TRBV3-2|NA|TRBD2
CASSSGGALGELFF
TGTGCCAGCTCTAGCGGGGGGGCCCTCGGGGAGCTGTTTTTT
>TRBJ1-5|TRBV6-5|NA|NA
CASSYASGSNQPQHF
TGTGCCAGCAGTTACGCCTCCGGAAGCAATCAGCCCCAGCATTTT
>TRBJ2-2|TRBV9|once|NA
CASSVESAGGHTGELFF
TGTGCCAGCAGCGTAGAATCGGCCGGGGGGCACACCGGGGAGCTGTTTTTT
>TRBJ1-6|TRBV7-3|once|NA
CASSAGQRNSPLHF
TGTGCCAGCAGCGCGGGGCAGAGGAATTCACCCCTCCACTTT